The clone carrying this T cell receptor beta chain was detected once. The sample belongs to a study of blood T cell repertoires in COVID-19. Across the whole study: Donors in the United States, Italy and Spain gave samples during acute or convalescent COVID-19. T cells, B-cell-depleted T cells, or PBMCs provided the cDNA or gDNA that served as material.

This CDR3 contains 14 residues. Germline CDR1 is PRHDT and CDR2 is FYEKMQ (reference sequence). The V segment lost 5 bases and the J segment 2 bases; nucleotides outside the gene matches: 3. The authors' processing: Nucleated cell number was recorded as an estimate derived from reference gene primer amplification. Here immunoSEQ multiplex PCR was the method, and the copy in TCRdb shows in-frame clones only, minus some. The DNA gave D and trimming, while V, J and clone size come from that table. Among approximately 470,000 clones, approximately 83% were seen once, and the ten largest hold 3% to 4%. The clonotype originates from a human donor in a cohort sampled during active COVID-19. Sequences were obtained from peripheral blood. The genes are TRBV13 and TRBJ2-7, with 10 bases matching TRBD2. The CDR3 region is CASSRTSGTYEQYF. The CDR3 nucleotides are TGTGCCAGCAGCCGGACTAGCGGAACCTACGAGCAGTACTTC.